This T cell receptor (beta chain) was found in a study of blood T cell repertoires in COVID-19. On the study more broadly: Whether acute or convalescent, the COVID-19 samples came from the United States, Italy and Spain. Sample material is recorded as cDNA or gDNA derived from T cells, B-cell-depleted T cells, or PBMCs.

V was clipped by 4 bases and J by 2 bases; unmatched bases: 8. Germline V gene data show CDR1 as SQVTM and CDR2 as ANQGSEA. This CDR3 comprises 14 residues. Patients of the Seattle cohort, enrolled during active infection, were followed longitudinally. Per the original methods: It was from reference gene primer amplification that nucleated cell counts were estimated. Measured with immunoSEQ multiplex PCR; TCRdb has only the in-frame clones, and not every one. V, J and clone size are taken as reported in that table, and D and trimming were inferred from the DNA itself. The sample carries tens of thousands of clones, about 74% recorded once.

The chain recombines TRBV29-1 with TRBJ2-7; TRBD2 agrees at 7 bases. Sequencing used peripheral blood. The TCR comes from a man aged 65 to 79 with COVID-19, enrolled during active disease. The CDR3 DNA reads as TGCAGCGTTGTTCTCACCGGGAGGCCCTACGAGCAGTACTTC. Translation gives CSVVLTGRPYEQYF.